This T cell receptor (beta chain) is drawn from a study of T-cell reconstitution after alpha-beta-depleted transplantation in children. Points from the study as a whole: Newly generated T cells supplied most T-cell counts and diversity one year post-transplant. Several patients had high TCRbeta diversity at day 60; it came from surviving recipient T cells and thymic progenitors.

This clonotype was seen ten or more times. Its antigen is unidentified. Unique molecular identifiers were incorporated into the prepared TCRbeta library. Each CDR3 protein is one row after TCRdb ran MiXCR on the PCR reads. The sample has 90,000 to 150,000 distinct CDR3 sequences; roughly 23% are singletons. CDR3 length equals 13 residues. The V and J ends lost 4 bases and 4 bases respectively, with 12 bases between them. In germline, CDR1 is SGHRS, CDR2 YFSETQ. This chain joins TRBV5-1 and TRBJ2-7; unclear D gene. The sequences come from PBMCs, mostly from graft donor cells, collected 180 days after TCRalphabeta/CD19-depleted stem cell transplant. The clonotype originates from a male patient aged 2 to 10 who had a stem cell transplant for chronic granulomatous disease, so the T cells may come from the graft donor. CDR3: CASSPTTVYEQYF. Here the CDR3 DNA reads TGCGCCAGCAGCCCAACAACAGTTTACGAGCAGTACTTC.